The clone carrying this T cell receptor beta chain was seen a handful of times. Antigen specificity is unknown. V was trimmed by 8 bases and J by 5 bases, leaving 12 bases between them. This CDR3 has 12 residues. Germline V lookup: CDR1 SNHLY, CDR2 FYNNEI. A single record per CDR3 protein comes from TCRdb applying MiXCR to the 5' RACE reads. This sample has hundreds of thousands of distinct CDR3 sequences, with 20% to 25% found just once. The data belong to a study of T cells after yellow fever vaccination. Study conclusions and caveats: FACS-sorted repertoires could harbor abundant contaminating bulk-population clonotypes.

The sample was PBMCs, taken about 20 days after the first yellow fever vaccination. The rearrangement links TRBV2 to TRBJ1-1, with D unresolved. This TCR came from a young man who received the YFV17D yellow fever vaccine. The CDR3 coding sequence is TGTGCCAGCTGTGGAGGAGGGACTGAAGCTTTCTTT. As protein: CASCGGGTEAFF.